This T cell receptor (beta chain) was profiled in a study of CD8 T cells in Susac syndrome (dated by TCRdb to between 2017 and 2020). Looking at the study overall: Repertoire sequencing was used to test whether CD8+ T cell activation and differentiation in Susac syndrome was antigen driven.

RNA was extracted using the RNeasy kit, and 0.5 to 1 microgram was reverse transcribed with random hexamers. The immunoSEQ multiplex PCR assay, covering 54 Vbeta and 13 Jbeta segments, was used to amplify TCR beta CDR3 regions. Bias from PCR amplification was corrected by using a synthetic template baseline for primer optimization and for computational correction. As for the original processing: Reads were annotated to V, D and J genes per IMGT and analyzed with immunoSEQ Analyzer, keeping only productive sequences. Clonality was calculated as one minus the Shannon entropy normalized by log2 of the number of productive unique sequences. For each patient and control, public and private clones were evaluated within the 100 most prevalent clones. A clone was defined as Susac-specific if it was absent from the healthy and MS cohorts, from 950 to 1,300 published viral clones and from other ImmuneACCESS disease sequences. The public reads were quality trimmed at Q25 with fastp and then assembled into clones with MiXCR by TCRdb, keeping productive beta chains. Each record represents a unique CDR3 protein, reported with the most common genes and DNA among its rows. The V and J calls reflect TCRdb's pipeline rather than the authors' work. The sample has roughly 160,000 distinct CDR3 sequences on record, more than 90% of them singletons. About 0.13% of the sample rests with the top ten.

In the case of this clonotype: Its antigen is not yet known. Per-nucleotide qualities are absent, and no much larger clonotype sits a single base away.

The CDR3 runs 13 residues from the cysteine to the phenylalanine. CDR3 DNA only is kept here, 39 bases in frame from base 1. V loses 4 bases of germline sequence and J loses 1 base, and the interval between the two ends is 5 bases. From a lookup of the germline V gene, CDR1 and CDR2 are KGHSH and LQKENI. Beyond this particular receptor, the publication reports: The number of individuals in the TCR sequencing and HLA analysis was acknowledged as relatively small.

High-throughput TCR beta sequencing profiled peripheral blood CD8+ and CD4+ T cells from healthy donors, Susac syndrome patients and multiple sclerosis patients. Healthy donors were age- and sex-matched controls. CD8+ TEMRA cells were enriched by FACS, while bulk CD8+ and CD4+ T cells were purified by magnetic negative isolation. Blood was drawn into EDTA tubes, processed within 24 hours, and PBMCs were isolated by density gradient centrifugation. PBMCs intended for TCR sequencing were frozen in liquid nitrogen and were later thawed in a 37 degrees C water bath. A purity of at least 90% was achieved for sorted or isolated CD4+, CD8+ and CD8+ TEMRA cells.

Source material: CD4+ T cells from PBMCs. This sequence originates from a human donor in good health. The chain uses TRBV18 and TRBJ1-5, and possibly TRBD1, on 5 matching bases. The bases read TGTGCCAGCTCACGGGACAGCAATCAGCCCCAGCATTTT. Its translation reads: CASSRDSNQPQHF. The variable domain in full, with residues beyond the CDR3 obtained from the reference TRBV18 and TRBJ1-5 genes, is NAGVMQNPRHLVRRRGQEARLRCSPMKGHSHVYWYRQLPEEGLKFMVYLQKENIIDESGMPKERFSAEFPKEGPSILRIQQVVRGDSAAYFCASSRDSNQPQHFGDGTRLSIL.